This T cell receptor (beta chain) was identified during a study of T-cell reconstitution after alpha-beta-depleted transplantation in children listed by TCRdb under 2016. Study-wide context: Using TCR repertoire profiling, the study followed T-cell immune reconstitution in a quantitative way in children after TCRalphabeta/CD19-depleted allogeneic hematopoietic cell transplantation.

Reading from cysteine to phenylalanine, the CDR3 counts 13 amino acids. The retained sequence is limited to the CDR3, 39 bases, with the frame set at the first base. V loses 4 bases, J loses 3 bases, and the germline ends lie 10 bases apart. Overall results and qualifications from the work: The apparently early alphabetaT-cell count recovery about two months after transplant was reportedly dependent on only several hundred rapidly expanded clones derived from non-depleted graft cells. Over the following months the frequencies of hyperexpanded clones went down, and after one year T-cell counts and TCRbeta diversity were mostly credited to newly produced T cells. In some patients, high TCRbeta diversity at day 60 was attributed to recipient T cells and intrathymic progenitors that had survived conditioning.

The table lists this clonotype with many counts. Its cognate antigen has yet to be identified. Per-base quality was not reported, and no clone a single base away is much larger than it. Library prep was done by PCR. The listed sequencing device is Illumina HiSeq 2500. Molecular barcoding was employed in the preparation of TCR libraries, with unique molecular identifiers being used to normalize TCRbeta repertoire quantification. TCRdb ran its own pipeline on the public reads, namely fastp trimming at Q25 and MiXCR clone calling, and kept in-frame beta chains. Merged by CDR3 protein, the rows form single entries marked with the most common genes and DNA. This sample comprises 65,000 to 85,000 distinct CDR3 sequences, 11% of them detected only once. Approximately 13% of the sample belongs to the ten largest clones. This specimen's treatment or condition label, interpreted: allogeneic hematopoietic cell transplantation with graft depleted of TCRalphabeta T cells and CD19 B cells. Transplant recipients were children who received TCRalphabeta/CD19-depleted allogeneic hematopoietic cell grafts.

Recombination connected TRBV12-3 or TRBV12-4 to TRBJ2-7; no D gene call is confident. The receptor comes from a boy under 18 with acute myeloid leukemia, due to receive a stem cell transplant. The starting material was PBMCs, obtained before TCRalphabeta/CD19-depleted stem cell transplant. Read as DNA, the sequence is TGTGCCAGCAGTTCCCCCTCCTTCTACGAGCAGTACTTC. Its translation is CASSSPSFYEQYF.